Each of the 20 T cell receptor beta chains below was sequenced from the same sample in a study of metastatic and nonmetastatic thyroid tumors. Thyroid surgery was preceded by no treatment in any patient. MiXCR re-clonotyped the PCR reads for TCRdb. The sample yields about 25,000 clones, 20% seen once. Sequencing was done on a sample of blood. The source is a male donor with papillary thyroid cancer or a benign thyroid nodule (not recorded which). Some clones in this sample may be carry-over from other donors' samples.

This clone has at least ten counts. The chain is built from TRBV30 and TRBJ2-7; D might be TRBD1 (5 bases). Germline V CDR1 and CDR2: GTSNPN, SVGIG (reference sequence). This CDR3 comprises 12 residues. V was cut by 5 bases and J by 0 bases, with 8 bases left in between. CDR3 loop: CAWATVSYEQYF. In DNA, the CDR3 is TGTGCCTGGGCGACAGTCTCCTACGAGCAGTACTTC.

The rearrangement uses TRBV19 and TRBJ1-5, with 10 bases lining up with TRBD1. The J segment lost 6 bases and the V segment lost 5 bases, leaving 7 bases of the junction unmatched. This CDR3 region has 15 residues. CDR1 is LNHDA and CDR2 is SQIVND in the germline V gene (reference sequence). The CDR3 sequence: CASSPDRGLLQPQHF. The CDR3 DNA is TGTGCCAGTAGTCCAGACAGGGGGCTCCTTCAGCCCCAGCATTTT.

This clone was counted at least ten times. The V and J genes are TRBV20-1 and TRBJ1-4, with TRBD1 matching over 9 bases. Unmatched junction bases numbered 12, after V lost 6 bases and J lost 4 bases. This CDR3 spans 16 amino acids. CDR1 is DFQATT and CDR2 is SNEGSKA in the germline V gene (reference sequence). The CDR3 loop reads CSANPSQGADNEKLFF. CDR3 DNA: TGCAGTGCCAACCCCTCACAGGGGGCGGATAATGAAAAACTGTTTTTT.

This clone was counted ten times or more. The chain combines TRBV20-1 with TRBJ2-1, with TRBD1 identical over 7 bases. The CDR3 sequence is 12 residues long. The J segment lost 5 bases and the V segment lost 3 bases, leaving 1 base of the junction unmatched. Germline V gene data show CDR1 as DFQATT and CDR2 as SNEGSKA (reference sequence). CDR3 amino acids: CSARTGNNEQFF. The CDR3 region has the DNA TGCAGTGCTAGGACAGGGAACAATGAGCAGTTCTTC.

The rearrangement links TRBV20-1 to TRBJ2-3; the D is unclear. This CDR3 spans 14 amino acids. The V end was cut by 0 bases, the J end by 10 bases, with 17 bases between. Germline values: CDR1 DFQATT, CDR2 SNEGSKA (reference sequence). The CDR3 spells CSARDEVAAAPQYF. The DNA for the CDR3 is TGCAGTGCTAGAGATGAGGTAGCCGCAGCTCCGCAGTATTTT.

This clone was seen repeatedly, ten times or more. This chain uses TRBV6-1 with TRBJ2-7; the D gene is possibly TRBD2 (7 bases). CDR1 is MNHNS and CDR2 is SASEGT in the germline V gene. The CDR3 contains 15 residues. Trimming removed 3 bases from V and 2 bases from J, with 14 bases in between. The CDR3 DNA is TGTGCCAGCAGTGATTGGGGGGGCCAAACCTACGAGCAGTACTTC. Protein: CASSDWGGQTYEQYF.

There are many counts of this clone. The V gene is TRBV18, the J gene TRBJ1-3; D not resolved. The CDR3 covers 14 residues. The ends were cut back, 2 bases at V and 0 bases at J, with 5 bases in the middle. Germline lookup yields CDR1 KGHSH and CDR2 LQKENI. CDR3 loop: CASSPGNSGNTIYF. The CDR3 coding sequence is TGTGCCAGCTCACCAGGGAACTCTGGAAACACCATATATTTT.

This clone was seen at least ten times. The genes are TRBV12-5 and TRBJ1-2, with 8 bases fitting TRBD1. The CDR3 loop spans 14 amino acids. Germline V lookup: CDR1 LGHNT, CDR2 FRNRAP. The junction had 2 bases not matched to a gene; V was cut back by 2 bases and J by 3 bases. CDR3 DNA sequence: TGTGCTAGTGGTTTGCCAGGGGGCGACTATGGCTACACCTTC. It encodes CASGLPGGDYGYTF.

In its sample, this clone was seen many times. The chain joins TRBV24-1 to TRBJ2-1; possibly TRBD2 for D (5 bases). The V and J ends lost 9 bases and 0 bases respectively, with 8 bases between them. The germline V gene has CDR1 KGHDR and CDR2 SFDVKD. The length of the CDR3 is 13 residues. CDR3 coding DNA: TGTGCCACCGGACTGGGCTCCTACAATGAGCAGTTCTTC. Translated, it gives CATGLGSYNEQFF.

The table lists this clone with many counts. J is TRBJ1-1 and V is TRBV3-1, with 8 bases fitting TRBD1. Germline values: CDR1 LGHDT, CDR2 YNNKEL (reference sequence). The CDR3 spans 17 residues. V was pared by 3 bases and J by 6 bases, with 15 bases of the junction left unmatched. CDR3 residues: CASSQAGQGRIGPEAFF. CDR3 DNA sequence: TGTGCCAGCAGCCAGGCCGGACAGGGCCGAATAGGACCTGAAGCTTTCTTT.

This clone showed up many times. This chain uses TRBV7-6 with TRBJ2-3; TRBD2 agrees at 12 bases. The germline gives CDR1 SGHVS, CDR2 FNYEAQ. The V segment lost 2 bases and the J segment 2 bases; nucleotides outside the gene matches: 8. The CDR3 is 18 residues long. CDR3 protein: CASSLTSGGFPSTDTQYF. In DNA, the CDR3 is TGTGCCAGCAGCTTAACTAGCGGGGGGTTCCCCTCCACAGATACGCAGTATTTT.

This clone was found many times. V is TRBV6-1 and J is TRBJ2-7; D not resolved. Germline CDR1 is MNHNS and CDR2 is SASEGT. The CDR3 covers 14 residues. V lost 2 bases to trimming and J lost 0 bases, with 8 bases between them. The CDR3 region is CASSEWVGSYEQYF. In DNA form, the CDR3 reads TGTGCCAGCAGTGAATGGGTCGGCTCCTACGAGCAGTACTTC.

The rearrangement links TRBV5-1 to TRBJ1-2; 9 bases align to TRBD1. The CDR3 contains 18 residues. V lost 0 bases to trimming and J lost 4 bases; unmatched junction nucleotides: 13. CDR1 and CDR2 (germline): SGHRS, YFSETQ. CDR3 sequence: CASSLAVDPGQGAYGYTF. CDR3 in DNA: TGCGCCAGCAGCTTGGCCGTGGACCCGGGACAGGGTGCCTATGGCTACACCTTC.

This clone was counted at least ten times. The chain uses TRBV28 and TRBJ2-1; 13 bases line up with TRBD2. CDR3 length equals 18 residues. The germline V gene encodes CDR1 MDHEN and CDR2 SYDVKM. J was trimmed by 5 bases and V by 4 bases; bases with no gene match: 11. For the CDR3, the DNA is TGTGCCAGCAGTTCAACTTGGACTAGCGGGAGCGTAAACAATGAGCAGTTCTTC. Residues: CASSSTWTSGSVNNEQFF. Supplemented by reference TRBV28 and TRBJ2-1, the full variable domain reads DVKVTQSSRYLVKRTGEKVFLECVQDMDHENMFWYRQDPGLGLRLIYFSYDVKMKEKGDIPEGYSVSREKKERFSLILESASTNQTSMYLCASSSTWTSGSVNNEQFFGPGTRLTVL.

At least ten counts were recorded for this clone. Other DNA sequences from this sample encode an identical CDR3 as well. The rearrangement joins TRBV20-1 to TRBJ1-5; D is perhaps TRBD1 (6 bases). In germline, CDR1 is DFQATT, CDR2 SNEGSKA (reference sequence). Trimming took off 2 bases at V and 7 bases at J, with 12 bases between the two ends. This CDR3 comprises 13 residues. CDR3 residues: CSARTGLGQPQHF. The CDR3 DNA follows: TGCAGTGCTAGAACAGGGTTGGGACAGCCCCAGCATTTT.

This clone was seen only once. One end of the junction varies from germline; a read error may be responsible. V and J are TRBV20-1 and TRBJ1-4, with D possibly TRBD1 on 6 matching bases. The germline V gene encodes CDR1 DFQATT and CDR2 SNEGSKA (reference sequence). The CDR3 runs 14 residues. The CDR3 reads CSATDIRGNEKLIF. The CDR3, as DNA: TGCAGTGCTACAGATATCAGGGGAAACGAAAAACTGATTTTT.

This clone was recorded many times. V usage is TRBV6-5 and J usage is TRBJ1-2, with TRBD1 identical over 9 bases. V was pared by 2 bases and J by 1 base, with 2 bases of the junction left unmatched. The CDR3 contains 15 residues. Germline loops: CDR1 MNHEY, CDR2 SVGAGI. The CDR3 DNA reads TGTGCCAGCAGTTACCTGGGACAGGGTAACTATGGCTACACCTTC. It codes for CASSYLGQGNYGYTF.

This clone appeared many times. The rearrangement uses TRBV4-2 and TRBJ2-1; TRBD1 or TRBD2 may be the D gene (6 bases each). Between the trimmed V and J ends, which lost 1 base and 1 base, there was a span of 17 bases. Germline CDR1 and CDR2: LGHNA and YNFKEQ. This CDR3 is 18 amino acids long. CDR3 region: CASSQVVSEGVSYNEQFF. CDR3 nucleotide sequence: TGTGCCAGCAGCCAAGTAGTCTCGGAGGGGGTTTCCTACAATGAGCAGTTCTTC.

This clone was counted many times. The junction departs from germline at one end; a sequencing error may be responsible. The rearrangement joins TRBV19 to TRBJ2-5; 7 nucleotides match TRBD1. The CDR3 is 14 residues long. Germline CDR1 and CDR2: LNHDA and SQIVND (reference sequence). CDR3: CAGSINRGKETQYF. Here the CDR3 DNA reads TGTGCCGGTAGTATAAACAGGGGAAAAGAGACCCAGTACTTC.

This clone has at least ten counts. The gene calls are TRBV9 and TRBJ2-3; D may be TRBD1 (6 bases). V lost 3 bases and J lost 3, with 11 bases in between. The CDR3 covers 14 residues. CDR1 and CDR2 (germline): SGDLS, YYNGEE. CDR3 protein: CASSGYRETDTQYF. The CDR3 nucleotides read TGTGCCAGCAGCGGATACAGGGAAACAGATACGCAGTATTTT.